This T cell receptor beta chain was recovered during a study of technical replicates of blood from a few donors. This table comes from immunoSEQ multiplex PCR, and its TCRdb copy is limited to in-frame clones, with some not included. Of about 98,000 clones listed, more than 90% are singletons. Germline V CDR1 and CDR2: SEHNR, FQNEAQ (reference sequence). V was trimmed by 7 bases and J by 2 bases, leaving 8 bases between them. The CDR3 runs to 12 residues. The TCR comes from a human donor in good health. Sequencing used T cells isolated from PBMCs. This sequence joins TRBV7-9 and TRBJ1-1; no clear D gene. Here the CDR3 reads CASNTRNTEAFF. CDR3 nucleotide sequence: TGTGCCAGCAACACAAGAAACACTGAAGCTTTCTTT.